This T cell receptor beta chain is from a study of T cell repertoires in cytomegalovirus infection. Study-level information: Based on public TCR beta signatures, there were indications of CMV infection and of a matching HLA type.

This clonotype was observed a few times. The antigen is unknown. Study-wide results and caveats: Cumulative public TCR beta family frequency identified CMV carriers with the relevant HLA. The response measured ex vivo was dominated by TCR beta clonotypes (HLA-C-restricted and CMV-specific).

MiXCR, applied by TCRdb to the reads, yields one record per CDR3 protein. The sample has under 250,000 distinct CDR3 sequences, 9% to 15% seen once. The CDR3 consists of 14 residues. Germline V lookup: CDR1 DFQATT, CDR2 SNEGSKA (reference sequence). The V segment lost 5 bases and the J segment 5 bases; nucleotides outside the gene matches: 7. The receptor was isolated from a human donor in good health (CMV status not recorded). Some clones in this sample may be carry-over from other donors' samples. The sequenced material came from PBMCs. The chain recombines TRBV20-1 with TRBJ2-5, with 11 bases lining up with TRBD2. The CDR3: CSAGSGGARETQYF. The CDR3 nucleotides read TGCAGTGCTGGTAGCGGGGGGGCCCGGGAGACCCAGTACTTC.